What follows are 15 T cell receptor beta chains derived from one specimen sequenced in a study of blood T cell repertoires in COVID-19. Libraries were prepared by immunoSEQ multiplex PCR; TCRdb keeps only in-frame clonotypes and omits some of them. The data contain fewer than 70,000 clones, around 87% of them singletons. Sequences were obtained from peripheral blood. The receptors originated from a man aged 45-60 years with acute or convalescent COVID-19.

The CDR3 DNA is TGTGCCAGCAGCTTAAGGAGCACTGAAGCTTTCTTT. This encodes CASSLRSTEAFF. The rearrangement joins TRBV11-2 to TRBJ1-1; no clear D. Germline CDR1 is SGHAT and CDR2 is FQNNGV. The CDR3 runs to 12 residues. Between the trimmed V and J ends, which lost 2 bases and 4 bases, there was a span of 5 bases.

The rearrangement links TRBV7-8 to TRBJ1-1, with TRBD1 matching over 7 bases. Germline CDR1 is SGHVS and CDR2 is FQNEAQ. V gave up 3 bases and J gave up 6 bases; unmatched junction bases: 4. The CDR3 loop spans 13 amino acids. CDR3 sequence reads: CASSLAGQAEAFF. CDR3 DNA: TGTGCCAGCAGCTTGGCTGGACAGGCTGAAGCTTTCTTT.

The chain couples TRBV10-3 to TRBJ2-3; TRBD2 is a possible D gene (6 bases). CDR3 length: 12 residues. Trimming removed 5 bases at V and 5 bases at J, with 8 bases between. Germline lookup yields CDR1 ENHRY and CDR2 SYGVKD. The CDR3 sequence: CAISNSGDTQYF. In nucleotides, the CDR3 is TGTGCCATCAGTAATAGCGGAGATACGCAGTATTTT.

This chain links TRBV25-1 with TRBJ1-4, with 9 positions matching TRBD1. V lost 4 bases, J lost 9 bases, and 9 bases stayed unmatched. There are 15 residues in the CDR3. Germline values: CDR1 MGHDK, CDR2 SYGVNS. CDR3 DNA sequence: TGTGCCAGCAGTGGTCCGACAGGGGGTAGGAAAAAACTGTTTTTT. Amino acid sequence: CASSGPTGGRKKLFF.

This clone was detected a few times. The limits of the CDR3 on the DNA are not certain, so only TCRdb's listed CDR3 is given. This chain uses TRBV3-1 (or the pseudogene TRBV3-2) with TRBJ1-1; the DNA was not compared with TRBD1, the D call given in the table. The V gene's germline CDR1 is LGHDT and CDR2 YNNKEL (reference sequence). The CDR3 adds up to 14 amino acids, both ends counted. This CDR3 reads CASSQDWGPGASFF.

The rearrangement links TRBV9 to TRBJ1-2; 8 nucleotides line up with TRBD1. V shed 3 bases and J 6 bases; nucleotides not matched to a gene: 13. CDR1 is SGDLS, CDR2 YYNGEE, per germline. The CDR3 has 16 residues. The CDR3 here is CASSADRVFPINGYTF. For the CDR3, the DNA is TGTGCCAGCAGCGCGGACAGGGTTTTCCCTATTAATGGCTACACCTTC.

V usage is TRBV19 and J usage is TRBJ1-5; D not certain. Germline V gene sequence: CDR1 LNHDA, CDR2 SQIVND (reference sequence). The length of the CDR3 is 14 residues. V was trimmed by 4 bases and J by 6 bases, leaving 13 bases between them. CDR3 sequence reads: CASSKAGLGQPQHF. The CDR3 coding sequence is TGTGCCAGTAGTAAGGCCGGGTTAGGTCAGCCCCAGCATTTT.

The chain couples TRBV10-3 to TRBJ2-1; 8 nucleotides agree with TRBD2. This CDR3 is built from 15 residues. V shed 6 bases, J shed 4 bases, and the junction held 8 bases outside the gene matches. Germline CDR1 reads ENHRY; CDR2 reads SYGVKD. CDR3 DNA sequence: TGTGCCATCAGACCGACTAGCGAAATGTACAATGAGCAGTTCTTC. The encoded protein is CAIRPTSEMYNEQFF.

This chain joins TRBV6-5 and TRBJ2-3; D perhaps matches TRBD2 (6 bases). Germline V gene lookup returns CDR1 MNHEY and CDR2 SVGAGI. V lost 6 bases to trimming and J lost 3 bases, with 19 bases between them. This CDR3 region has 16 residues. The CDR3 spells CASSYSGPGVTDTQYF. CDR3 bases: TGTGCCAGCAGCTACAGCGGTCCGGGAGTTACAGATACGCAGTATTTT.

The rearrangement uses TRBV5-6 and TRBJ1-1, with D uncertain. This CDR3 has 13 amino acids. V was clipped by 9 bases and J by 1 base, with 13 bases between them. The germline gives CDR1 SGHDT, CDR2 YYEEEE. CDR3 in DNA: TGTGCCACCCGAATTGCGGGGAACACTGAAGCTTTCTTT. Translating it yields CATRIAGNTEAFF.

The CDR3: CASSLSEKPNRVQETQYF. The CDR3 DNA sequence: TGTGCCAGCAGCTTATCGGAAAAACCGAACAGGGTTCAAGAGACCCAGTACTTC. This chain uses TRBV7-9 with TRBJ2-5, with TRBD1 as a possible D gene (6 bases). The length of the CDR3 is 18 residues. V lost 2 bases to trimming and J lost 2 bases, with 21 bases between them. CDR1 is SEHNR and CDR2 is FQNEAQ in the germline V gene (reference sequence).

The chain employs TRBV5-6 and TRBJ2-3; 11 nucleotides align to TRBD2. The CDR3 consists of 15 residues. Germline values: CDR1 SGHDT, CDR2 YYEEEE. J gave up 3 bases and V 4 bases, and 4 bases lay outside the gene matches. CDR3 coding DNA: TGTGCCAGCAGCCCAAGGACTAGCGGGACAGATACGCAGTATTTT. It encodes CASSPRTSGTDTQYF.

The chain employs TRBV6-1 and TRBJ2-1, with 9 bases fitting TRBD2. The CDR3 is 17 amino acids. Germline trimming cut 1 base from V and 8 bases from J; bases unmatched to any gene: 12. Per the germline V gene, CDR1 is MNHNS and CDR2 is SASEGT. The CDR3 bases are TGTGCCAGCAGTGAAGGAGTTTTAGCGGGAGTAATCGATGAGCAGTTCTTC. This gives the protein CASSEGVLAGVIDEQFF.

This chain links TRBV6-6 with TRBJ2-5, with 9 nucleotides matching TRBD2. The CDR3 loop spans 13 amino acids. The V gene's germline CDR1 is MNHNY and CDR2 SVGAGI (reference sequence). The V and J ends lost 6 bases and 1 base, in that order; junction bases with no gene match: 0. The CDR3 nucleotides are TGTGCCAGCAGACTAGCGGGCCAAGAGACCCAGTACTTC. It codes for CASRLAGQETQYF.

The chain uses TRBV6-5 and TRBJ1-2; TRBD1 matches 8 bases. The V and J ends lost 5 bases and 4 bases, in that order; junction bases with no gene match: 9. Germline CDR1 reads MNHEY; CDR2 reads SVGAGI. The CDR3 is made up of 15 amino acids. The CDR3 sequence: CASSRIRTGFYGYTF. The CDR3 DNA follows: TGTGCCAGCAGTCGTATTCGGACAGGGTTCTATGGCTACACCTTC.